The 13 T cell receptor beta chains below all came from one sample that was sequenced in a study of cytomegalovirus exposure and HLA in healthy donors. Using immunoSEQ multiplex PCR, the repertoire was profiled, and TCRdb retains in-frame clones only, with some absent. The table records around 180,000 clones, approximately 88% of them present only once. Sequences were obtained from PBMCs. Every receptor here comes from a man younger than 35 in good health and CMV-seropositive.

The genes are TRBV5-1 and TRBJ1-4; a weak D match, TRBD1 (6 bases). Trimming took 2 bases from V and 3 from J, leaving 11 bases between them. The CDR3 runs 15 residues. Germline CDR1 and CDR2: SGHRS and YFSETQ. CDR3 sequence (DNA): TGCGCCAGCAGCTTACAGGGTTTACCTAATGAAAAACTGTTTTTT. Translated, it gives CASSLQGLPNEKLFF. Based on the CDR3 plus reference TRBV5-1 and TRBJ1-4, the full variable domain is KAGVTQTPRYLIKTRGQQVTLSCSPISGHRSVSWYQQTPGQGLQFLFEYFSETQRNKGNFPGRFSGRQFSNSRSEMNVSTLELGDSALYLCASSLQGLPNEKLFFGSGTQLSVL.

This clone was observed a single time. V gene TRBV2 combines with J gene TRBJ1-5, with 10 bases matching TRBD1. V was pared by 5 bases and J by 0 bases, with 19 bases of the junction left unmatched. The CDR3 runs 21 residues. Germline V gene data show CDR1 as SNHLY and CDR2 as FYNNEI. In nucleotides, the CDR3 is TGTGCCAGCAGTTATCCCTTTGGACAGGGGGGACCGATTAATAGCAATCAGCCCCAGCATTTT. It translates to CASSYPFGQGGPINSNQPQHF.

The V and J genes are TRBV5-5 and TRBJ2-7, with 7 bases matching TRBD1. This CDR3 comprises 14 residues. The trim removed 3 bases at V and 2 bases at J, leaving 5 bases unmatched. The V gene's germline CDR1 is SGHKS and CDR2 YYEKEE (reference sequence). The CDR3: CASSSAGQAYEQYF. Here the CDR3 DNA reads TGTGCCAGCAGCTCAGCCGGACAGGCCTACGAGCAGTACTTC.

There are a few counts of this clone. This rearrangement joins TRBV29-1 to TRBJ2-5, with 8 bases matching TRBD1. CDR1 is SQVTM and CDR2 is ANQGSEA in the germline V gene. With V trimmed by 6 bases and J by 4 bases, 7 bases remained unmatched. This CDR3 is 13 amino acids long. CDR3 region: CSVEATGAETQYF. The CDR3 DNA follows: TGCAGCGTGGAGGCGACAGGGGCAGAGACCCAGTACTTC. The full variable domain, in which reference TRBV29-1 and TRBJ2-5 provide the parts outside the CDR3, is SAVISQKPSRDICQRGTSLTIQCQVDSQVTMMFWYRQQPGQSLTLIATANQGSEATYESGFVIDKFPISRPNLTFSTLTVSNMSPEDSSIYLCSVEATGAETQYFGPGTRLLVL.

This clone was seen only once. J is TRBJ1-2 and V is TRBV7-2; D gene uncertain. Germline CDR1 and CDR2: SGHTA and FQGNSA. Between the trimmed V and J ends, which lost 3 bases and 0 bases, there was a span of 5 bases. This CDR3 has 13 residues. Here the CDR3 reads CASSLGANYGYTF. CDR3 nucleotides: TGTGCCAGCAGCTTGGGAGCTAACTATGGCTACACCTTC. Combining the CDR3 with reference TRBV7-2 and TRBJ1-2 gives the whole variable domain GAGVSQSPSNKVTEKGKDVELRCDPISGHTALYWYRQSLGQGLEFLIYFQGNSAPDKSGLPSDRFSAERTGGSVSTLTIQRTQQEDSAVYLCASSLGANYGYTFGSGTRLTVV.

The V and J genes are TRBV5-6 and TRBJ2-2, with a weak D call TRBD1 (6 bases). Germline V gene sequence: CDR1 SGHDT, CDR2 YYEEEE. The CDR3 is made up of 15 amino acids. Trimming pared 5 bases from V and 0 bases from J, leaving 11 bases between. The CDR3 DNA follows: TGTGCCAGCAGAGCCGGGACAACGAACACCGGGGAGCTGTTTTTT. Its protein product is CASRAGTTNTGELFF.

The chain joins TRBV6-1 to TRBJ1-1; TRBD1 aligns across 8 bases. There are 14 residues in the CDR3. V lost 7 bases to trimming and J lost 1 base; unmatched junction nucleotides: 5. Germline CDR1 and CDR2: MNHNS and SASEGT. The DNA of the CDR3 is TGTGCCAGCACCCAGGGACAGGCGAACACTGAAGCTTTCTTT. This encodes CASTQGQANTEAFF.

V usage is TRBV5-1 and J usage is TRBJ2-5; D unresolved. CDR1 and CDR2 from the germline V gene are SGHRS and YFSETQ. This CDR3 contains 13 residues. The V and J ends lost 4 bases and 4 bases respectively, with 11 bases between them. The CDR3 loop reads CASSGGVGETQYF. The CDR3 DNA sequence: TGCGCCAGCAGCGGCGGTGTCGGAGAGACCCAGTACTTC.

The chain has TRBV10-1 and TRBJ2-7, with 7 positions matching TRBD2. In germline, CDR1 is WNHNN, CDR2 SYGVQD (reference sequence). V lost 8 bases to trimming and J lost 3 bases; unmatched junction nucleotides: 10. The CDR3 has 14 amino acids. As DNA, the CDR3 is TGCGCCAGCGGCCGGGACTATCGCTTCTACGAGCAGTACTTC. Its translation is CASGRDYRFYEQYF.

The CDR3 DNA reads TGTGCCAGCAGCTTAGCGATAGCGGGAGCGATCTACAATGAGCAGTTCTTC. It codes for CASSLAIAGAIYNEQFF. The chain has TRBV7-2 and TRBJ2-1, with 9 bases identical to TRBD2. Germline assignment: CDR1 SGHTA and CDR2 FQGNSA. CDR3 length: 17 amino acids. V gave up 0 bases and J gave up 3 bases; unmatched junction bases: 6.

This clone was counted a single time. The chain has TRBV19 and TRBJ2-1; TRBD1 matches at 8 bases. Germline CDR1 is LNHDA and CDR2 is SQIVND (reference sequence). The CDR3 loop spans 15 amino acids. Losses at the gene ends were 5 bases for V and 2 bases for J; bases not matched to a gene: 5. CDR3 DNA: TGTGCCAGTAGTCCAGCAGGGGGCCCCTACAATGAGCAGTTCTTC. Amino acid sequence: CASSPAGGPYNEQFF.

This sequence joins TRBV6-5 and TRBJ1-4; weak D call: TRBD1 (5 bases). Germline CDR1 reads MNHEY; CDR2 reads SVGAGI. CDR3 size: 15 residues. Trimming took 8 bases from V and 3 from J, leaving 16 bases between them. The CDR3 reads CASRLSGGSNEKLFF. The CDR3 DNA is TGTGCCAGCCGACTCAGCGGGGGGTCTAATGAAAAACTGTTTTTT.

This rearrangement joins TRBV28 to TRBJ1-4, with 8 bases identical to TRBD1. The junction had 8 bases not matched to a gene; V was cut back by 6 bases and J by 8 bases. This CDR3 has 14 amino acids. The germline V gene encodes CDR1 MDHEN and CDR2 SYDVKM. In DNA form, the CDR3 reads TGTGCCAGCAGAAGCGACAGGGGTTGGGAAAAACTGTTTTTT. Its protein is CASRSDRGWEKLFF.